A selection of T cell receptor beta chains follows, all from one sample in a study of T cell responses to AZD1222 COVID-19 vaccine. Data came from immunoSEQ multiplex PCR; TCRdb stores just in-frame clones and leaves some out. The data show approximately 74,000 clones, with around 86% seen just once and 2.5% held by the top ten. Specimen: peripheral blood, collected on day 0 of AZD1222 vaccination. The receptor set was obtained from an adult in good health. The CDR3 runs from the conserved cysteine through the conserved F or W. D genes are given only for firm matches. Clone size, where shown, is once, few, many, or a class for clones that have expanded.

clone_size	v_call	j_call	d_call	cdr3_aa	cdr3_nt
once	TRBV28	TRBJ1-2	TRBD1	CASSLSPGQGRRGYTF	TGTGCCAGCAGTTTGTCCCCGGGACAGGGCCGGAGGGGCTACACCTTC
-	TRBV9	TRBJ1-6	-	CASSPREGRNSPLHF	TGTGCCAGCAGCCCAAGGGAAGGGCGGAATTCACCCCTCCACTTT
-	TRBV19	TRBJ1-2	-	CASSIVGGPNYGYTF	TGTGCCAGTAGTATAGTAGGGGGTCCCAACTATGGCTACACCTTC
-	TRBV7-9	TRBJ2-5	-	CASSPRDKYQETQYF	TGTGCCAGCAGCCCCCGGGACAAGTACCAAGAGACCCAGTACTTC
-	TRBV5-4	TRBJ2-7	TRBD1	CASSYGQGEYF	TGTGCCAGCAGCTACGGACAGGGCGAGTACTTC
-	TRBV19	TRBJ1-5	-	CASSIESDQPQHF	TGTGCCAGTAGTATAGAGTCCGATCAGCCCCAGCATTTT
-	TRBV27	TRBJ2-1	TRBD1	CASSKALDRGAYNEQFF	TGTGCCAGCAGCAAAGCGCTCGACAGGGGGGCCTACAATGAGCAGTTCTTC
-	TRBV9	TRBJ2-1	-	CASSVDQGSNEQFF	TGTGCCAGCAGCGTAGACCAGGGCAGCAATGAGCAGTTCTTC
-	TRBV6-5	TRBJ2-6	-	CASSLTYGANVLTF	TGTGCCAGCAGCCTAACTTATGGGGCCAACGTCCTGACTTTC
-	TRBV7-9	TRBJ2-2	-	CASSSRVGGPTTGELFF	TGTGCCAGCAGCTCCAGGGTAGGGGGTCCAACCACCGGGGAGCTGTTTTTT
-	TRBV4-2	TRBJ1-2	-	CASSQGTSANYGYTF	TGTGCCAGCAGCCAAGGTACGTCGGCTAACTATGGCTACACCTTC
-	TRBV5-4	TRBJ2-7	-	CASSFQSYEQYF	TGTGCCAGCAGCTTTCAATCCTACGAGCAGTACTTC
-	TRBV2	TRBJ2-7	-	CASTGSSGYEQYF	TGTGCCAGCACCGGGAGTAGCGGCTACGAGCAGTACTTC
-	TRBV4-1	TRBJ2-7	-	CASSQKMGAYEQYF	TGCGCCAGCAGCCAGAAGATGGGAGCCTACGAGCAGTACTTC
-	TRBV28	TRBJ2-3	-	CASSSTMIPDTQYF	TGTGCCAGCAGTTCGACAATGATTCCAGATACGCAGTATTTT
-	TRBV7-2	TRBJ1-5	-	CASSLAFNQPQHF	TGTGCCAGCAGCTTGGCTTTCAATCAGCCCCAGCATTTT
-	TRBV11-3	TRBJ2-1	-	CASSSGALYNEQFF	TGTGCCAGCAGCTCTGGGGCCCTTTACAATGAGCAGTTCTTC
-	TRBV27	TRBJ2-7	TRBD1	CATGSGGYEQYF	TGTGCCACCGGATCAGGGGGCTACGAGCAGTACTTC
few	TRBV15	TRBJ1-4	-	CATSRGSRANNEKLFF	TGTGCCACCAGCAGAGGTAGCAGGGCAAATAATGAAAAACTGTTTTTT
-	TRBV5-4	TRBJ1-1	-	CASSLEGRITSEAFF	TGTGCCAGCAGCTTGGAAGGACGGATAACCTCTGAAGCTTTCTTT
-	TRBV13	TRBJ1-1	-	CASSLGLTGRIMNTEAFF	TGTGCCAGCAGCTTAGGCCTCACAGGGCGTATCATGAACACTGAAGCTTTCTTT
-	TRBV7-9	TRBJ1-1	-	CASSHQNTEAFF	TGTGCCAGCAGCCACCAGAACACTGAAGCTTTCTTT
-	TRBV3-1/TRBV3-2	TRBJ1-2	-	CASSQDLGSYGYTF	TGTGCCAGCAGCCAAGATCTAGGGAGCTATGGCTACACCTTC
-	TRBV24-1	TRBJ2-1	TRBD2	CATSERGLAGTNEQFF	TGTGCCACCAGTGAACGGGGACTAGCGGGAACAAATGAGCAGTTCTTC
-	TRBV6-5	TRBJ1-1	-	CATFGGTEAFF	TGTGCCACCTTTGGGGGCACTGAAGCTTTCTTT
-	TRBV28	TRBJ2-3	TRBD2	CASSLTGEGGGASDTQYF	TGTGCCAGCAGTTTAACCGGCGAGGGCGGGGGGGCCTCAGATACGCAGTATTTT
-	TRBV20-1	TRBJ2-2	TRBD2	CSASAREASNTGELFF	TGCAGTGCAAGTGCGCGGGAGGCCTCGAACACCGGGGAGCTGTTTTTT
-	TRBV28	TRBJ1-1	-	CASSSAGGGTEAFF	TGTGCCAGCAGTAGCGCCGGGGGAGGGACTGAAGCTTTCTTT
-	TRBV15	TRBJ1-3	-	CATSREVEPRPGNTIYF	TGTGCCACCAGCAGAGAGGTAGAACCCCGGCCTGGAAACACCATATATTTT
-	TRBV28	TRBJ2-5	TRBD1	CASRLPGQGQETQYF	TGTGCCAGCAGACTGCCGGGACAGGGGCAAGAGACCCAGTACTTC
-	TRBV27	TRBJ2-4	-	CASSPEGFLAKNIQYF	TGTGCCAGCAGCCCTGAGGGCTTTTTAGCCAAAAACATTCAGTACTTC
few	TRBV6-5	TRBJ2-5	-	CASSLRTAQETQYF	TGTGCCAGCAGCCTCAGGACAGCCCAAGAGACCCAGTACTTC
-	TRBV6-2/TRBV6-3	TRBJ1-1	-	CASSYSGRAIEAFF	TGTGCCAGCAGTTACTCGGGACGGGCCATTGAAGCTTTCTTT
-	TRBV5-1	TRBJ1-2	-	CASSLSLDRIYGYTF	TGCGCCAGCAGCTTGTCCTTGGACAGAATCTATGGCTACACCTTC
-	TRBV6-2/TRBV6-3	TRBJ1-1	-	CASTPGGRNTEAFF	TGTGCCAGCACCCCGGGGGGAAGAAACACTGAAGCTTTCTTT
few	TRBV7-2	TRBJ2-7	-	CASSLEVGRIYEQYF	TGTGCCAGCAGCTTAGAGGTGGGAAGAATCTACGAGCAGTACTTC
-	TRBV27	TRBJ1-4	-	CASGGQLNEKLFF	TGTGCCAGCGGCGGCCAATTAAATGAAAAACTGTTTTTT
-	TRBV9	TRBJ2-7	TRBD2	CASSVEAGDYEQYF	TGTGCCAGCAGCGTAGAAGCGGGAGATTACGAGCAGTACTTC
once	TRBV15	TRBJ1-5	-	CATSRDLSNQPQHF	TGTGCCACCAGCAGAGACCTAAGCAATCAGCCCCAGCATTTT
-	TRBV6-5	TRBJ1-2	-	CASSWGESYGYTF	TGTGCCAGCAGTTGGGGGGAGAGCTATGGCTACACCTTC
-	TRBV6-5	TRBJ2-7	TRBD1	CASRGGTGVSYEQYF	TGTGCCAGCAGGGGCGGGACAGGGGTCTCCTACGAGCAGTACTTC
-	TRBV7-8	TRBJ1-3	-	CASSLMTGSGNTIYF	TGTGCCAGCAGCTTAATGACAGGCTCTGGAAACACCATATATTTT
-	TRBV5-1	TRBJ2-3	-	CASSLGTTLDTDTQYF	TGCGCCAGCAGCTTGGGGACCACGCTCGACACAGATACGCAGTATTTT
-	TRBV18	TRBJ2-7	-	CASSRDTGGSYEQYF	TGTGCCAGCTCCAGAGATACAGGAGGTTCCTACGAGCAGTACTTC
-	TRBV4-3	TRBJ1-1	-	CASSQEGDLVKAFF	TGCGCCAGCAGCCAAGAAGGGGACCTTGTCAAAGCTTTCTTT
once	TRBV4-1	TRBJ1-2	-	CASSHEEYSNYGYTF	TGCGCCAGCAGCCATGAAGAGTACTCTAACTATGGCTACACCTTC
-	TRBV5-4	TRBJ1-1	-	CASLPWGNTEAFF	TGTGCCAGCCTGCCGTGGGGGAACACTGAAGCTTTCTTT
-	TRBV11-2	TRBJ2-1	-	CASSLDRMGNEQFF	TGTGCCAGCAGCTTAGATCGCATGGGCAATGAGCAGTTCTTC